The 23 T cell receptor beta chains listed next were all sequenced from one sample in a study of PD-1 and CTLA-4 blockade in melanoma. Sequenced by immunoSEQ multiplex PCR; TCRdb stores in-frame clones only, minus some. The table shows 25,000 to 40,000 clones, with less than 90% occurring only once. The sequences come from CD8+ T cells from peripheral blood, collected from a patient given anti-PD-1 treatment. The source is a human donor with melanoma.

V and J are TRBV12-3 or TRBV12-4 and TRBJ2-3, with D unclear. Trimming took 1 base from V and 2 from J, leaving 4 bases between them. The CDR3 sequence is 13 residues long. The CDR3 nucleotides read TGTGCCAGCAGTTTAGAGGCCACAGATACGCAGTATTTT. The encoded protein is CASSLEATDTQYF.

The chain combines TRBV7-9 with TRBJ1-1, with a weak D call TRBD1 (5 bases). The CDR3 consists of 15 residues. Trimming pared 5 bases from V and 5 bases from J, leaving 18 bases between. The germline V gene has CDR1 SEHNR and CDR2 FQNEAQ (reference sequence). The CDR3 spells CASSPLEGLRTEAFF. Written as DNA, the CDR3 is TGTGCCAGCAGCCCCCTGGAGGGGCTGAGGACTGAAGCTTTCTTT. The full variable domain, with the rest looked up from reference TRBV7-9 and TRBJ1-1, is DTGVSQNPRHKITKRGQNVTFRCDPISEHNRLYWYRQTLGQGPEFLTYFQNEAQLEKSRLLSDRFSAERPKGSFSTLEIQRTEQGDSAMYLCASSPLEGLRTEAFFGQGTRLTVV.

The V call is TRBV3-1 (or the pseudogene TRBV3-2), the J call TRBJ2-3; 8 positions agree with TRBD1. Germline V gene data show CDR1 as LGHDT and CDR2 as YNNKEL (reference sequence). The CDR3 length is 17 residues. Trimming took 3 bases from V and 5 from J; bases not matched to a gene: 13. In nucleotides, the CDR3 is TGTGCCAGCAGCCACCCCCAGGACAGGGCCTCCGGAGATACGCAGTATTTT. This codes for CASSHPQDRASGDTQYF.

J is TRBJ1-2 and V is TRBV29-1; D gene uncertain. Germline CDR1 SQVTM, CDR2 ANQGSEA. The CDR3 is 11 residues long. V was clipped by 7 bases and J by 4 bases, with 10 bases between them. CDR3 sequence reads: CSAEGPYGYTF. CDR3 DNA sequence: TGCAGCGCAGAAGGACCCTATGGCTACACCTTC. Together with reference TRBV29-1 and TRBJ1-2, the CDR3 gives the full variable domain: SAVISQKPSRDICQRGTSLTIQCQVDSQVTMMFWYRQQPGQSLTLIATANQGSEATYESGFVIDKFPISRPNLTFSTLTVSNMSPEDSSIYLCSAEGPYGYTFGSGTRLTVV.

The chain carries TRBV2 and TRBJ1-1; D gene unclear. The V and J ends lost 7 bases and 4 bases respectively, with 13 bases between them. This CDR3 comprises 13 residues. Germline CDR1 SNHLY, CDR2 FYNNEI. The CDR3 bases are TGTGCCAGCAATCGCCCCACGGGCACTGAAGCTTTCTTT. This encodes CASNRPTGTEAFF.

This chain connects TRBV3-1 (or the pseudogene TRBV3-2) to TRBJ2-3, with TRBD2 matching 8 bases. Germline-derived CDR1 and CDR2 are LGHDT and YNNKEL (reference sequence). With V trimmed by 1 base and J by 5 bases, 8 bases remained unmatched. CDR3 length: 16 amino acids. The CDR3 here is CASSQGRGGLRDTQYF. CDR3 nucleotide sequence: TGTGCCAGCAGCCAAGGCCGGGGGGGCCTAAGAGATACGCAGTATTTT.

This chain links TRBV6-2 or TRBV6-3 with TRBJ2-7, with 8 bases aligning to TRBD1. CDR1 MNHEY and CDR2 SVGEGT come from the germline V gene. The CDR3 extends over 15 amino acids. Trimming at V came to 4 bases and at J to 0 bases, leaving 5 bases not matched to a gene. The CDR3 loop reads CASSSAGGASYEQYF. In nucleotides, the CDR3 is TGTGCCAGCAGTTCAGCAGGGGGCGCCTCCTACGAGCAGTACTTC.

This chain uses TRBV5-8 with TRBJ1-1; D not resolved. The V gene's germline CDR1 is SGHTS and CDR2 YDEGEE. The V end was cut by 0 bases, the J end by 6 bases, with 9 bases between. The CDR3 runs 13 residues. CDR3 region: CASSLASGAEAFF. CDR3 coding DNA: TGTGCCAGCAGCTTGGCCTCTGGGGCTGAAGCTTTCTTT. Full variable domain (remainder filled in from reference TRBV5-8 and TRBJ1-1): EAGVTQSPTHLIKTRGQQATLRCSPISGHTSVYWYQQALGLGLQFLLWYDEGEERNRGNFPPRFSGRQFPNYSSELNVNALELEDSALYLCASSLASGAEAFFGQGTRLTVV.

The rearrangement links TRBV6-1 to TRBJ2-1; no clear D. Trimming took 1 base from V and 7 from J, leaving 2 bases between them. From germline, CDR1 is MNHNS and CDR2 SASEGT. The CDR3 runs to 11 residues. CDR3 sequence: CASSEENEQFF. CDR3 bases: TGTGCCAGCAGTGAAGAGAATGAGCAGTTCTTC.

CDR3: CASSPGTVSNQPQHF. The CDR3 DNA reads as TGTGCCAGCTCACCAGGGACAGTTAGCAATCAGCCCCAGCATTTT. The rearrangement uses TRBV2 and TRBJ1-5, with 7 bases fitting TRBD1. After removal of 8 bases from V and 0 bases from J, the junction contained 7 bases not matched to a gene. CDR1 is SNHLY and CDR2 is FYNNEI in the germline V gene. The CDR3 sequence is 15 residues long.

The chain uses TRBV2 and TRBJ1-1; perhaps TRBD1 as D (5 bases). CDR3 length equals 14 residues. Trimming left V 7 bases short and J 8 bases short, with 20 bases between. Looked up from germline, CDR1 is SNHLY and CDR2 is FYNNEI. The CDR3 is CASIPPRFPGEAFF. In nucleotides, the CDR3 is TGTGCCAGCATTCCTCCTAGGTTTCCAGGGGAAGCTTTCTTT. Drawing the rest from reference TRBV2 and TRBJ1-1, the complete variable domain is EPEVTQTPSHQVTQMGQEVILRCVPISNHLYFYWYRQILGQKVEFLVSFYNNEISEKSEIFDDQFSVERPDGSNFTLKIRSTKLEDSAMYFCASIPPRFPGEAFFGQGTRLTVV.

The chain couples TRBV29-1 to TRBJ2-1, with D possibly TRBD2 on 6 matching bases. Looked up from germline, CDR1 is SQVTM and CDR2 is ANQGSEA. V lost 5 bases to trimming and J lost 7 bases, with 18 bases between them. The CDR3 covers 14 residues. CDR3 DNA: TGCAGCGTTTTGGGGGGAACCGCGGGGAATGAGCAGTTCTTC. Protein sequence: CSVLGGTAGNEQFF.

The chain links TRBV4-1 to TRBJ2-7; D is uncertain. The ends were cut back, 5 bases at V and 0 bases at J, with 14 bases in the middle. Germline V gives CDR1 MGHRA, CDR2 YSYEKL. This CDR3 contains 15 residues. CDR3 amino acids: CASSSEAHASYEQYF. CDR3 nucleotides: TGCGCCAGCAGCTCTGAGGCGCACGCCTCCTACGAGCAGTACTTC.

This clone appeared a few times. The gene calls are TRBV7-9 and TRBJ2-7; D unresolved. CDR3 length: 11 residues. Germline CDR1 SEHNR, CDR2 FQNEAQ (reference sequence). The V end was cut by 5 bases, the J end by 3 bases, with 5 bases between. The CDR3 DNA reads TGTGCCAGCAGCCACAGCTACGAGCAGTACTTC. Translated: CASSHSYEQYF.

The sample holds one count of this clone. V and J are TRBV7-8 and TRBJ2-3; a weak D match, TRBD1 (5 bases). CDR3 length equals 15 residues. V was clipped by 1 base and J by 2 bases, with 10 bases between them. Germline V gives CDR1 SGHVS, CDR2 FQNEAQ. The CDR3 sequence is CASSLVGQLTDTQYF. The CDR3 nucleotides read TGTGCCAGCAGCTTAGTAGGACAACTCACAGATACGCAGTATTTT.

V is TRBV5-6 and J is TRBJ1-2; D is perhaps TRBD1 (5 bases). CDR3 length: 15 amino acids. The V end was cut by 5 bases, the J end by 3 bases, with 17 bases between. Per the germline V gene, CDR1 is SGHDT and CDR2 is YYEEEE. For the CDR3, the DNA is TGTGCCAGCAGTGTGTTGCAGGGTGTTTACTATGGCTACACCTTC. This codes for CASSVLQGVYYGYTF.

V is TRBV30 and J is TRBJ2-7; D is ambiguous. Germline V gives CDR1 GTSNPN, CDR2 SVGIG (reference sequence). The CDR3 contains 11 residues. V lost 2 bases and J 1 base, leaving 3 bases between the germline ends. CDR3 coding DNA: TGTGCCTGGAGTAGTTCCTACGAGCAGTACTTC. As protein: CAWSSSYEQYF. The variable domain in full, with the rest retrieved from reference TRBV30 and TRBJ2-7, is SQTIHQWPATLVQPVGSPLSLECTVEGTSNPNLYWYRQAAGRGLQLLFYSVGIGQISSEVPQNLSASRPQDRQFILSSKKLLLSDSGFYLCAWSSSYEQYFGPGTRLTVT.

This chain links TRBV4-1 with TRBJ2-6; TRBD2 matches at 7 bases. Trimming took 1 base from V and 3 from J; bases not matched to a gene: 0. CDR3 length: 15 residues. The germline gives CDR1 MGHRA, CDR2 YSYEKL. The CDR3 region has the DNA TGCGCCAGCAGCCAAGCGGGAGGTGGGGCCAACGTCCTGACTTTC. This gives the protein CASSQAGGGANVLTF.

This chain connects TRBV6-6 to TRBJ1-2; 9 bases are shared with TRBD1. Unmatched junction bases numbered 11, after V lost 5 bases and J lost 1 base. From germline, CDR1 is MNHNY and CDR2 SVGAGI (reference sequence). This CDR3 has 17 residues. CDR3 sequence (DNA): TGTGCCAGCAGTCTCGGGACAGGGTCCCTCTTTAACTATGGCTACACCTTC. It is translated as CASSLGTGSLFNYGYTF.

The rearrangement links TRBV6-5 to TRBJ1-1; D perhaps matches TRBD1 (6 bases). Germline loops: CDR1 MNHEY, CDR2 SVGAGI. The germline V and J ends were trimmed by 6 bases and 4 bases, with 12 bases remaining between them. The CDR3 has 13 residues. The CDR3 region is CASRQGFGTEAFF. The CDR3 region has the DNA TGTGCCAGCAGGCAGGGGTTCGGCACTGAAGCTTTCTTT.

This chain connects TRBV14 to TRBJ2-7; weak D call: TRBD2 (7 bases). V was cut by 5 bases and J by 2 bases, with 16 bases left in between. This CDR3 is built from 15 residues. Germline V gives CDR1 SGHDN, CDR2 FVKESK. The CDR3 protein is CASSYWRGPPYEQYF. The DNA for the CDR3 is TGTGCCAGCAGCTACTGGCGGGGGCCCCCCTACGAGCAGTACTTC.

This clone has just a few counts. The V call is TRBV7-9, the J call TRBJ2-2; D not resolved. This CDR3 contains 13 residues. Trimming removed 3 bases from V and 3 bases from J, with 5 bases in between. Germline V CDR1 and CDR2: SEHNR, FQNEAQ (reference sequence). CDR3 sequence reads: CASSFDYTGELFF. In DNA form, the CDR3 reads TGTGCCAGCAGCTTTGACTACACCGGGGAGCTGTTTTTT.

V is TRBV7-2 and J is TRBJ1-6; unclear D gene. The V end lost 3 bases, the J end lost 12 bases, and 21 bases lay between the germline ends. CDR3 length: 16 residues. Germline V CDR1 and CDR2: SGHTA, FQGNSA. In nucleotides, the CDR3 is TGTGCCAGCAGCTTGACGGCAGGCTCACCCCGTGAACCCCTCCACTTT. Translated, it gives CASSLTAGSPREPLHF.